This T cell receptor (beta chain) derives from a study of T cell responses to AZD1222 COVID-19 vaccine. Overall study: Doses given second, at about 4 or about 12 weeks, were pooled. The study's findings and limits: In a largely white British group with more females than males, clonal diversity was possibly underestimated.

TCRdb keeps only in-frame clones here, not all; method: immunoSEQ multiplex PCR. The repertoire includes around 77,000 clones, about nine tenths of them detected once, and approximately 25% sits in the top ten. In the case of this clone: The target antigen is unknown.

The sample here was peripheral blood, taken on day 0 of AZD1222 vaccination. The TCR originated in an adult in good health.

The DNA of the CDR3 is TGTGCCAGCAGCCAAGATCAAGATAGGAACTATGGCTACACCTTC. Translating it yields CASSQDQDRNYGYTF. The genes are TRBV4-2 and TRBJ1-2, with D unclear. The germline V gene encodes CDR1 LGHNA and CDR2 YNFKEQ. The CDR3 loop spans 15 amino acids. V was clipped by 0 bases and J by 2 bases, with 10 bases between them.